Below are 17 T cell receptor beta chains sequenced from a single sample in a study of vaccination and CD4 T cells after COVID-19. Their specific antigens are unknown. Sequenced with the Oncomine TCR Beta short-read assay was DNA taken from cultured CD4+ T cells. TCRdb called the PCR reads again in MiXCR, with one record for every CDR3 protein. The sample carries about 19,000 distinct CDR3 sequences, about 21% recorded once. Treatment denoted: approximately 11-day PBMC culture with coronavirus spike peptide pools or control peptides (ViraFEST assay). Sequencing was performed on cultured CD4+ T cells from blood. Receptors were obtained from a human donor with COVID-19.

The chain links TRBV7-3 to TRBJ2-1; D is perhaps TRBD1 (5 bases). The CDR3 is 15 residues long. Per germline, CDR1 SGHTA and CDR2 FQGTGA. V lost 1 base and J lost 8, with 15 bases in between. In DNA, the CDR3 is TGTGCCAGCAGCTTAAGGGCAGAAACCAGGGATGAGCAGTTCTTC. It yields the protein CASSLRAETRDEQFF.

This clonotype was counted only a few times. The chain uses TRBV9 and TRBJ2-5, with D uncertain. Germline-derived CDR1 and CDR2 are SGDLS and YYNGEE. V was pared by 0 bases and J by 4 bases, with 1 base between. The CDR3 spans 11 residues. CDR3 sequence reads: CASSVAETQYF. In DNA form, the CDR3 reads TGTGCCAGCAGCGTAGCAGAGACCCAGTACTTC.

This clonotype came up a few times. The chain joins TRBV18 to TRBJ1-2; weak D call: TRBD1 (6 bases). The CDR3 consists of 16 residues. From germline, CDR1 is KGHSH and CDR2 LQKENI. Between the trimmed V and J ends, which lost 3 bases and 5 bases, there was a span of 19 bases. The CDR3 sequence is CASSPISQGSHYGYTF. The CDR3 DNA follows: TGTGCCAGCTCACCGATTTCACAGGGCTCCCATTATGGCTACACCTTC.

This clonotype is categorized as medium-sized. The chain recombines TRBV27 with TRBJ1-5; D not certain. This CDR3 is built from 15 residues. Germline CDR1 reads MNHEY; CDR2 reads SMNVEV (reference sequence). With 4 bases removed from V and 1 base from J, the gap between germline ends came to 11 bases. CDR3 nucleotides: TGTGCCAGCAGTTCCGCGCCCATCAGCAATCAGCCCCAGCATTTT. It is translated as CASSSAPISNQPQHF.

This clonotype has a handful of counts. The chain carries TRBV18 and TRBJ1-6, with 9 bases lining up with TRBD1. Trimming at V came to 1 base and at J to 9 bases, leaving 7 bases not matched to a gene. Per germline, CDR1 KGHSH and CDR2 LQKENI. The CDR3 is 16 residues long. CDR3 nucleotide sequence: TGTGCCAGCTCACCACGGATGGACAGGGGAGCTTCACCCCTCCACTTT. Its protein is CASSPRMDRGASPLHF.

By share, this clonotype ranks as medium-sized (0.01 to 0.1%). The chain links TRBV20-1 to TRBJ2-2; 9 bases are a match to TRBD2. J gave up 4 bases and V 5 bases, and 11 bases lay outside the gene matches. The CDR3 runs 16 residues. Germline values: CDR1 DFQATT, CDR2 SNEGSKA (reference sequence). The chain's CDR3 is CSASAPSGEVTGELFF. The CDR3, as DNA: TGCAGTGCTTCGGCGCCTAGCGGGGAAGTCACCGGGGAGCTGTTTTTT.

The CDR3 nucleotides read TGTGCCAGCAGCCTGGGGCGACAGTCCTACAATGAGCAGTTCTTC. This translates into CASSLGRQSYNEQFF. V and J are TRBV5-4 and TRBJ2-1; tentative D call: TRBD1 (5 bases). CDR1 and CDR2 (germline): SGHNT, YYREEE (reference sequence). Trimming took 4 bases from V and 1 from J, leaving 12 bases between them. CDR3 length: 15 residues.

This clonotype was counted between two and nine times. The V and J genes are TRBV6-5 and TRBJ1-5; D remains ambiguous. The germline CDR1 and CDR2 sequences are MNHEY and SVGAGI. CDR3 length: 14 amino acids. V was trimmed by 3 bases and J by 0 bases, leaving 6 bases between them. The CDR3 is CASSYGDSNQPQHF. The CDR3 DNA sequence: TGTGCCAGCAGTTATGGGGATAGCAATCAGCCCCAGCATTTT.

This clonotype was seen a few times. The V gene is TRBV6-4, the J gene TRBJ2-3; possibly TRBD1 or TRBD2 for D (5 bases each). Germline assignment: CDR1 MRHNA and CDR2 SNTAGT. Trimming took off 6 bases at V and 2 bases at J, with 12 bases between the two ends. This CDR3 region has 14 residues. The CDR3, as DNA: TGTGCCAGCAGCCTGGGGGATCTCACAGATACGCAGTATTTT. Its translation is CASSLGDLTDTQYF.

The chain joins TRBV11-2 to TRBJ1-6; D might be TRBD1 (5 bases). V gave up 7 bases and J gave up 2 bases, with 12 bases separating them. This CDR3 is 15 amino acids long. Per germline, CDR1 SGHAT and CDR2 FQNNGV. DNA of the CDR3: TGTGCCAGCACCTGGGGCCGGACCTATAATTCACCCCTCCACTTT. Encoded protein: CASTWGRTYNSPLHF.

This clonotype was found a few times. The DNA for the CDR3 is TGTGCCTGGAGTTCCCGACAGGGCACCGACTCCTCTGGGGCCAACGTCCTGACTTTC. As protein: CAWSSRQGTDSSGANVLTF. The chain couples TRBV30 to TRBJ2-6; TRBD1 agrees at 7 bases. V lost 2 bases, J lost 0 bases, and 13 bases stayed unmatched. Germline assignment: CDR1 GTSNPN and CDR2 SVGIG (reference sequence). This CDR3 has 19 amino acids.

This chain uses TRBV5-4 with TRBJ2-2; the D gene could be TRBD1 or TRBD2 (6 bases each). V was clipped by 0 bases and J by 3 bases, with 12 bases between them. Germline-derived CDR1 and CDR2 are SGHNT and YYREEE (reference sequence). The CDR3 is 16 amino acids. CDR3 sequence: CASSLGRGPDTGELFF. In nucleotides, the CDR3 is TGTGCCAGCAGCTTGGGTCGGGGGCCCGACACCGGGGAGCTGTTTTTT.

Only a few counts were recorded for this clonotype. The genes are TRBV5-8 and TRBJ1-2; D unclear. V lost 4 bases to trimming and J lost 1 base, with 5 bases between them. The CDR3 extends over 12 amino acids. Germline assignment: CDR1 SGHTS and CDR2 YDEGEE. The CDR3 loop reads CASSGLNYGYTF. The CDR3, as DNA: TGTGCCAGCAGCGGTCTTAACTATGGCTACACCTTC. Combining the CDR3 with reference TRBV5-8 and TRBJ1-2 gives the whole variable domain EAGVTQSPTHLIKTRGQQATLRCSPISGHTSVYWYQQALGLGLQFLLWYDEGEERNRGNFPPRFSGRQFPNYSSELNVNALELEDSALYLCASSGLNYGYTFGSGTRLTVV.

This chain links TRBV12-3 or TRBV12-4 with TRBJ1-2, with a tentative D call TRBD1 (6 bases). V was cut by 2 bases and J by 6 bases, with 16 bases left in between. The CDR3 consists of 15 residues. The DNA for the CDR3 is TGTGCCAGCAGTTTAACCCTACAGGGTTGGGATGGCTACACCTTC. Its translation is CASSLTLQGWDGYTF.

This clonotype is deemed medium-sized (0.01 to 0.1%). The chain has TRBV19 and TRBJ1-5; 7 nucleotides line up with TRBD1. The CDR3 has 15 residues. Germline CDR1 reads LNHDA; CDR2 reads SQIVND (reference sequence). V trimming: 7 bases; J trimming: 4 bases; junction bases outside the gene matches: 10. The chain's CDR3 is CASTAPGTENQPQHF. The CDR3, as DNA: TGTGCCAGTACCGCGCCGGGGACAGAAAATCAGCCCCAGCATTTT. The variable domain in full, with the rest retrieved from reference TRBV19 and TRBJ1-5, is DGGITQSPKYLFRKEGQNVTLSCEQNLNHDAMYWYRQDPGQGLRLIYYSQIVNDFQKGDIAEGYSVSREKKESFPLTVTSAQKNPTAFYLCASTAPGTENQPQHFGDGTRLSIL.

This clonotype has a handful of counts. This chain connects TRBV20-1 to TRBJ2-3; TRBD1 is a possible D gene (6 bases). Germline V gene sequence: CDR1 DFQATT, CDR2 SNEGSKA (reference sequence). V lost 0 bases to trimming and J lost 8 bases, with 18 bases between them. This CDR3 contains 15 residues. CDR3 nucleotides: TGCAGTGCTAGAGATCTCAGGGGCGAAGGGCCTACGCAGTATTTT. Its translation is CSARDLRGEGPTQYF.

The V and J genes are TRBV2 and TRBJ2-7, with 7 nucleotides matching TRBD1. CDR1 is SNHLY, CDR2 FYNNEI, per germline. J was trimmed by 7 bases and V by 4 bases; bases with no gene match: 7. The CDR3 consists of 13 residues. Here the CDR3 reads CASSAEGAREQYF. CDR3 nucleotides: TGTGCCAGCAGTGCCGAGGGGGCTAGGGAGCAGTACTTC.